One and the same sample provided the 16 T cell receptor beta chains below, sequenced in a study of cytomegalovirus exposure and HLA in healthy donors. Sequencing was performed with immunoSEQ multiplex PCR; in TCRdb, only in-frame clones are kept and a portion is missing. The repertoire holds about 150,000 clones, with around 90% as singletons. Sample: PBMCs. These TCRs come from a man between 18 and 29 years old in good health and CMV-seronegative.

The V gene is TRBV5-6, the J gene TRBJ1-3; weak D call: TRBD1 (5 bases). The germline V gene encodes CDR1 SGHDT and CDR2 YYEEEE. V lost 0 bases and J lost 3, with 16 bases in between. The CDR3 covers 17 residues. The CDR3 loop reads CASSLAFGQGSGNTIYF. CDR3 coding DNA: TGTGCCAGCAGCTTGGCGTTCGGCCAGGGTAGTGGAAACACCATATATTTT.

This clone was seen only a few times. V usage is TRBV7-9 and J usage is TRBJ1-2; D is ambiguous. The CDR3 totals 15 residues. Germline assignment: CDR1 SEHNR and CDR2 FQNEAQ (reference sequence). V was trimmed by 1 base and J by 7 bases, leaving 16 bases between them. CDR3 DNA: TGTGCCAGCAGCTTAGGCCACAGATATTCGGTTGGCTACACCTTC. Translation: CASSLGHRYSVGYTF.

V is TRBV7-2 and J is TRBJ2-7, with TRBD2 as a possible D gene (6 bases). Trimming shortened V by 6 bases and J by 0 bases, and 21 bases separated the two germline ends. The CDR3 is 17 amino acids. CDR1 and CDR2 (germline): SGHTA, FQGNSA. CDR3 loop: CASSYLTGTSSSYEQYF. CDR3 nucleotide sequence: TGTGCCAGCAGTTACCTAACCGGGACTTCGAGCTCCTACGAGCAGTACTTC.

This clone occurred once. The chain combines TRBV10-1 with TRBJ2-3; 7 bases match TRBD1. CDR1 WNHNN and CDR2 SYGVQD come from the germline V gene (reference sequence). The CDR3 loop spans 13 amino acids. The DNA for the CDR3 is TGCGCATCCTCGAGACAGGGCGCAGATACGCAGTATTTT. It encodes CASSRQGADTQYF.

In this sample, this clone turned up a few times. V is TRBV7-8 and J is TRBJ1-5, with D tentatively TRBD1 (5 bases). Germline CDR1 SGHVS, CDR2 FQNEAQ. CDR3 length: 16 amino acids. Trimming left V 5 bases short and J 4 bases short, with 18 bases between. This CDR3 reads CASSPHREGPNQPQHF. CDR3 DNA: TGTGCCAGCAGCCCCCACCGGGAGGGACCTAATCAGCCCCAGCATTTT.

The chain couples TRBV6-1 to TRBJ2-7, with D maybe TRBD1 (5 bases). V lost 1 base and J 2 bases, leaving 9 bases between the germline ends. CDR3 length: 14 amino acids. CDR1 MNHNS and CDR2 SASEGT come from the germline V gene. The CDR3, as DNA: TGTGCCAGCAGTGAAGACAGGTCTACCTACGAGCAGTACGTC. Protein sequence: CASSEDRSTYEQYV.

This chain connects TRBV2 to TRBJ2-3; 9 nucleotides match TRBD1. The CDR3 sequence is 15 residues long. Germline V lookup: CDR1 SNHLY, CDR2 FYNNEI. V dropped 1 base and J dropped 3; count of bases not matched to a gene: 2. CDR3 coding DNA: TGTGCCAGCAGTGAAGGGACAGGGGTGACAGATACGCAGTATTTT. The encoded protein is CASSEGTGVTDTQYF.

The chain carries TRBV10-2 and TRBJ2-1, with TRBD2 matching over 7 bases. Germline V gene sequence: CDR1 WSHSY, CDR2 SAAADI. This CDR3 region has 14 residues. Trimming cost V 7 bases and J 3 bases; bases outside gene matches: 6. CDR3 nucleotides: TGCGCCAGCACCGCGGGGGTCAACTACAATGAGCAGTTCTTC. This translates into CASTAGVNYNEQFF.

Written as DNA, the CDR3 is TGTGCCAGCAGCTTAGCTTCGGGGGTTAACTATGGCTACACCTTC. Translating it yields CASSLASGVNYGYTF. The chain uses TRBV7-2 and TRBJ1-2, with D possibly matching TRBD1 (5 bases). In germline, CDR1 is SGHTA, CDR2 FQGNSA. Trimming took off 0 bases at V and 1 base at J, with 9 bases between the two ends. The CDR3 is made up of 15 amino acids. Full variable domain (missing parts from reference TRBV7-2 and TRBJ1-2): GAGVSQSPSNKVTEKGKDVELRCDPISGHTALYWYRQSLGQGLEFLIYFQGNSAPDKSGLPSDRFSAERTGGSVSTLTIQRTQQEDSAVYLCASSLASGVNYGYTFGSGTRLTVV.

This chain uses TRBV28 with TRBJ1-2; 7 bases agree with TRBD1. The CDR3 covers 14 residues. With 5 bases clipped from V and 4 bases from J, the junction kept 7 bases outside the gene matches. CDR1 and CDR2 from the germline V gene are MDHEN and SYDVKM. CDR3 coding DNA: TGTGCCAGCAGTAAGGGGCCAGGGGGCTATGGCTACACCTTC. This sequence encodes CASSKGPGGYGYTF.

The CDR3 nucleotides read TGTGCCAGCAGTTTACAAAGCTCTGAAGCTTTCTTT. Residues: CASSLQSSEAFF. The J gene is TRBJ1-1, the V gene TRBV28; D is undetermined. The CDR3 runs 12 residues. V gave up 2 bases and J gave up 6 bases, with 7 bases separating them. Per germline, CDR1 MDHEN and CDR2 SYDVKM.

A single count supports this clone. V is TRBV28 and J is TRBJ2-7; no firm D call. The CDR3 loop spans 14 amino acids. Trimming stripped 3 bases from V and 1 base from J, with 10 bases between. CDR1 MDHEN and CDR2 SYDVKM come from the germline V gene. The DNA of the CDR3 is TGTGCCAGCAGTTTCCACGACAAGTCCTACGAGCAGTACTTC. It translates to CASSFHDKSYEQYF.

The chain links TRBV4-3 to TRBJ2-3, with a possible D match to TRBD1 (5 bases). The CDR3 sequence is 17 residues long. Per germline, CDR1 LGHNA and CDR2 YSLEER. Trimming cost V 0 bases and J 4 bases, with 17 bases left between them. The CDR3 DNA follows: TGCGCCAGCAGCCAAGATAAGGACGCAGGGTATTCAGATACGCAGTATTTT. Encoded protein: CASSQDKDAGYSDTQYF.

The genes are TRBV11-2 and TRBJ2-1; 12 bases are a match to TRBD1. With V trimmed by 4 bases and J by 8 bases, 12 bases remained unmatched. The CDR3 loop spans 17 amino acids. Germline CDR1 and CDR2: SGHAT and FQNNGV. The CDR3 sequence is CASSWTPGQGARDEQFF. The DNA of the CDR3 is TGTGCCAGCAGCTGGACCCCGGGACAGGGGGCGCGGGATGAGCAGTTCTTC.

The CDR3 region is CASSLGQGLNTDTQYF. Written as DNA, the CDR3 is TGTGCCAGCAGCTTGGGACAGGGCCTTAACACAGATACGCAGTATTTT. V is TRBV5-4 and J is TRBJ2-3, with 7 bases aligning to TRBD1. Trimming took 0 bases from V and 2 from J; bases not matched to a gene: 6. Germline V gives CDR1 SGHNT, CDR2 YYREEE (reference sequence). This CDR3 spans 16 amino acids.

The rearrangement links TRBV6-5 to TRBJ2-3; no clear D. Germline CDR1 and CDR2: MNHEY and SVGAGI. V was shortened by 5 bases and J by 3 bases, with 9 bases between the two germline ends. The CDR3 has 13 residues. The CDR3 protein is CASSPRITDTQYF. The CDR3 bases are TGTGCCAGCAGTCCCAGGATAACAGATACGCAGTATTTT.